These 26 T cell receptor beta chains were all obtained from the same sample, sequenced in a study of T cell repertoires in cytomegalovirus infection. TCRdb processed the reads anew with MiXCR; each CDR3 protein has one entry. Of more than 150,000 distinct CDR3 sequences in the sample, 15% to 20% were seen once. Material: PBMCs. The receptors come from a human donor in good health (CMV status not recorded). Some clones in this sample may be carry-over from other donors' samples.

The chain joins TRBV6-6 to TRBJ1-2; D is possibly TRBD1 (5 bases). Germline CDR1 MNHNY, CDR2 SVGAGI (reference sequence). The CDR3 length is 14 residues. V lost 6 bases to trimming and J lost 1 base, with 12 bases between them. The chain's CDR3 is CASSVGGGNYGYTF. The CDR3 nucleotides read TGTGCCAGCAGCGTGGGGGGGGGTAACTATGGCTACACCTTC.

The rearrangement uses TRBV5-4 and TRBJ1-2; TRBD1 aligns across 10 bases. The CDR3 extends over 16 amino acids. The J segment lost 3 bases and the V segment lost 4 bases, leaving 9 bases of the junction unmatched. The germline V gene has CDR1 SGHNT and CDR2 YYREEE (reference sequence). Here the CDR3 DNA reads TGTGCCAGCAGCCCGGGACAGGGGCCCATTGACTATGGCTACACCTTC. Translated: CASSPGQGPIDYGYTF.

Only a few counts were recorded for this clonotype. This chain's CDR3 is CASSWTGQKDYGYTF. CDR3 nucleotides: TGTGCCAGCAGCTGGACAGGTCAGAAGGACTATGGCTACACCTTC. The V gene is TRBV5-5, the J gene TRBJ1-2; TRBD1 agrees at 7 bases. The CDR3 sequence is 15 residues long. The J segment lost 3 bases and the V segment lost 3 bases, leaving 8 bases of the junction unmatched. Germline lookup yields CDR1 SGHKS and CDR2 YYEKEE (reference sequence).

The chain has TRBV28 and TRBJ2-7, with D tentatively TRBD1 (7 bases). V lost 5 bases and J 5 bases, leaving 22 bases between the germline ends. CDR3 length: 16 amino acids. Germline-derived CDR1 and CDR2 are MDHEN and SYDVKM. Here the CDR3 reads CASSPWGDSLNHEQYF. The CDR3 nucleotides are TGTGCCAGCAGTCCGTGGGGGGACAGTCTAAACCACGAGCAGTACTTC.

This clonotype was counted only a few times. V and J are TRBV14 and TRBJ1-1; D ambiguous. Germline CDR1 SGHDN, CDR2 FVKESK. The CDR3 extends over 13 amino acids. The germline V and J ends were trimmed by 1 base and 7 bases, with 10 bases remaining between them. CDR3 sequence reads: CASSQVFLGEAFF. DNA for the CDR3: TGTGCCAGCAGCCAAGTTTTTTTGGGTGAAGCTTTCTTT.

V is TRBV7-9 and J is TRBJ2-3; 8 bases align to TRBD1. CDR1 is SEHNR, CDR2 FQNEAQ, per germline (reference sequence). The CDR3 is 17 amino acids. Germline trimming cut 7 bases from V and 2 bases from J; bases unmatched to any gene: 14. The CDR3 protein is CASTGTGQGAFTDTQYF. CDR3 in DNA: TGTGCCAGCACCGGCACAGGACAGGGCGCATTCACAGATACGCAGTATTTT.

This clonotype was recorded many times. This chain joins TRBV25-1 and TRBJ1-4; 8 bases line up with TRBD1. The CDR3 runs 17 residues. The V gene's germline CDR1 is MGHDK and CDR2 SYGVNS. Trimming took 1 base from V and 2 from J; bases not matched to a gene: 6. The CDR3 protein is CASSEWGRTGTNEKLFF. The CDR3 nucleotides are TGTGCCAGCAGTGAATGGGGTCGGACAGGGACTAATGAAAAACTGTTTTTT.

This clonotype was counted only a few times. This sequence joins TRBV10-3 and TRBJ2-7; maybe TRBD1 (5 bases). Germline values: CDR1 ENHRY, CDR2 SYGVKD. The CDR3 has 12 amino acids. The germline V and J ends were trimmed by 2 bases and 4 bases, with 6 bases remaining between them. The CDR3 sequence is CAISEQGYEQYF. The CDR3 DNA reads TGTGCCATCAGTGAGCAGGGTTACGAGCAGTACTTC.

The chain couples TRBV28 to TRBJ2-7; the match to TRBD2 covers 7 bases. Germline loops: CDR1 MDHEN, CDR2 SYDVKM. V was clipped by 8 bases and J by 5 bases; unmatched bases: 9. The CDR3 is 13 residues long. CDR3 loop: CASGMGGFNEQYF. The CDR3 region has the DNA TGTGCCAGCGGGATGGGGGGGTTTAACGAGCAGTACTTC.

This clonotype was observed a single time. The rearrangement links TRBV14 to TRBJ1-2; the D is unclear. V was pared by 0 bases and J by 5 bases, with 16 bases between. Germline CDR1 is SGHDN and CDR2 is FVKESK. This CDR3 contains 16 residues. This CDR3 reads CASSQERILYSYGYTF. The CDR3 DNA follows: TGTGCCAGCAGCCAAGAGAGGATCCTCTATTCATATGGCTACACCTTC.

The V and J genes are TRBV7-7 and TRBJ1-3; D gene uncertain. Germline CDR1 reads SSHAT; CDR2 reads FNYEAQ (reference sequence). The CDR3 consists of 13 residues. The V end lost 5 bases, the J end lost 4 bases, and 9 bases lay between the germline ends. The CDR3 bases are TGTGCCAGCAGCCCTTCAGAAGGAAACACCATATATTTT. It is translated as CASSPSEGNTIYF.

The V gene is TRBV6-2 or TRBV6-3, the J gene TRBJ2-7, with a tentative D call TRBD2 (5 bases). This CDR3 spans 12 amino acids. CDR1 is MNHEY and CDR2 is SVGEGT in the germline V gene. Trimming pared 2 bases from V and 6 bases from J, leaving 8 bases between. In DNA, the CDR3 is TGTGCCAGCAGTTACGAGGGAACCGAGCAGTACTTC. Protein product: CASSYEGTEQYF.

The chain combines TRBV12-3 or TRBV12-4 with TRBJ1-2; D call uncertain. This CDR3 is built from 12 residues. Deletions cut 4 bases from V and 8 bases from J, with 11 bases between. CDR3 residues: CASSSYNEGYTF. The CDR3, as DNA: TGTGCCAGCAGTTCCTACAACGAAGGCTACACCTTC.

This clonotype was detected a few times. This chain uses TRBV7-9 with TRBJ2-7; tentative D call: TRBD1 (5 bases). This CDR3 is built from 13 residues. Per the germline V gene, CDR1 is SEHNR and CDR2 is FQNEAQ (reference sequence). V dropped 1 base and J dropped 4 bases, with 8 bases sitting between them. In DNA form, the CDR3 reads TGTGCCAGCAGCTTAGAGGGGCGTTACGAGCAGTACTTC. This gives the protein CASSLEGRYEQYF.

The chain employs TRBV20-1 and TRBJ1-2, with a weak D call TRBD1 (6 bases). The CDR3 is 14 amino acids. Germline V gene lookup returns CDR1 DFQATT and CDR2 SNEGSKA (reference sequence). Trimming removed 3 bases from V and 4 bases from J, with 15 bases in between. This chain's CDR3 is CSASTGADAYGYTF. CDR3 nucleotide sequence: TGCAGTGCTAGTACGGGGGCAGATGCCTATGGCTACACCTTC.

This clonotype was counted a few times. This rearrangement joins TRBV5-1 to TRBJ2-3; 12 bases line up with TRBD2. This CDR3 comprises 16 residues. The germline V gene encodes CDR1 SGHRS and CDR2 YFSETQ. The ends lost 4 bases at V and 2 bases at J; junction bases unmatched: 5. The CDR3, as DNA: TGCGCCAGCAGCCAAACTAGCGGGAGGCCCACAGATACGCAGTATTTT. It yields the protein CASSQTSGRPTDTQYF. Together with reference TRBV5-1 and TRBJ2-3, the CDR3 gives the full variable domain: KAGVTQTPRYLIKTRGQQVTLSCSPISGHRSVSWYQQTPGQGLQFLFEYFSETQRNKGNFPGRFSGRQFSNSRSEMNVSTLELGDSALYLCASSQTSGRPTDTQYFGPGTRLTVL.

This clonotype was counted ten times or more. The chain combines TRBV25-1 with TRBJ1-2; 9 bases are a match to TRBD1. The CDR3 loop spans 14 amino acids. V lost 5 bases to trimming and J lost 4 bases; unmatched junction nucleotides: 5. Germline V gives CDR1 MGHDK, CDR2 SYGVNS. The CDR3 nucleotides read TGTGCCAGCAGTCCCGGGACAGGGTTCTATGGCTACACCTTC. As protein: CASSPGTGFYGYTF.

This clonotype has ten or more counts. The chain links TRBV5-4 to TRBJ2-3; 7 positions match TRBD2. The CDR3 sequence is 16 residues long. Germline CDR1 and CDR2: SGHNT and YYREEE (reference sequence). Unmatched junction bases numbered 10, after V lost 4 bases and J lost 2 bases. The CDR3 loop reads CASSPGGGRSTDTQYF. DNA for the CDR3: TGTGCCAGCAGCCCTGGTGGCGGGAGATCCACAGATACGCAGTATTTT.

This rearrangement joins TRBV4-1 to TRBJ1-1; D not resolved. This CDR3 has 13 residues. V was trimmed by 6 bases and J by 1 base, leaving 9 bases between them. CDR1 and CDR2 from the germline V gene are MGHRA and YSYEKL. This CDR3 is CASSLAKNTEAFF. The CDR3 DNA is TGCGCCAGCAGTCTCGCAAAGAACACTGAAGCTTTCTTT.

This clonotype has at least ten counts. This chain joins TRBV5-1 and TRBJ2-1, with 7 positions matching TRBD2. Per the germline V gene, CDR1 is SGHRS and CDR2 is YFSETQ. V shed 0 bases and J 4 bases; nucleotides not matched to a gene: 1. The length of the CDR3 is 14 residues. CDR3 region: CASSLEGGYNEQFF. The CDR3 DNA sequence: TGCGCCAGCAGCTTGGAGGGAGGGTACAATGAGCAGTTCTTC.

A few counts support this clonotype. The chain links TRBV19 to TRBJ2-7, with D tentatively TRBD2 (6 bases). V shed 10 bases and J shed 7 bases, with 17 bases lying between them. The CDR3 is 12 amino acids. CDR1 is LNHDA, CDR2 SQIVND, per germline (reference sequence). The CDR3: CAIRDPGGEQYF. CDR3 bases: TGTGCCATCCGGGACCCCGGGGGAGAGCAGTACTTC.

This rearrangement joins TRBV27 to TRBJ1-5, with D perhaps matching TRBD1 (6 bases). The CDR3 runs to 14 residues. Germline V lookup: CDR1 MNHEY, CDR2 SMNVEV (reference sequence). V was shortened by 3 bases and J by 5 bases, with 11 bases between the two germline ends. CDR3 in DNA: TGTGCCAGCAGTTTTCAGGGGAGGGATCAGCCCCAGCATTTT. This translates into CASSFQGRDQPQHF.

This clonotype has ten or more counts. This chain links TRBV7-6 with TRBJ2-3; 9 nucleotides agree with TRBD2. The CDR3 is 16 amino acids. CDR1 and CDR2 (germline): SGHVS, FNYEAQ. The J segment lost 6 bases and the V segment lost 1 base, leaving 8 bases of the junction unmatched. The CDR3: CASSLGGRGGRDTQYF. CDR3 in DNA: TGTGCCAGCAGCTTAGGCGGGCGGGGGGGCCGGGATACGCAGTATTTT. Complete variable domain (other parts from reference TRBV7-6 and TRBJ2-3): GAGVSQSPRYKVTKRGQDVALRCDPISGHVSLYWYRQALGQGPEFLTYFNYEAQQDKSGLPNDRFSAERPEGSISTLTIQRTEQRDSAMYRCASSLGGRGGRDTQYFGPGTRLTVL.

The chain has TRBV18 and TRBJ2-3; D perhaps matches TRBD2 (5 bases). From germline, CDR1 is KGHSH and CDR2 LQKENI. Between the trimmed V and J ends, which lost 5 bases and 2 bases, there was a span of 23 bases. This CDR3 is built from 18 residues. CDR3 bases: TGTGCCAGCTCAGACTTCGGCCGGGAATCCTTCCTCACAGATACGCAGTATTTT. Translated: CASSDFGRESFLTDTQYF.

This clonotype appeared a few times. This chain links TRBV6-2 or TRBV6-3 with TRBJ2-1, with 9 bases that match TRBD2. This CDR3 region has 16 residues. V dropped 4 bases and J dropped 3; count of bases not matched to a gene: 7. CDR1 and CDR2 (germline): MNHEY, SVGEGT. CDR3 protein: CASSLSGGTNYNEQFF. DNA for the CDR3: TGTGCCAGCAGTTTGAGCGGGGGGACAAACTACAATGAGCAGTTCTTC.

About this clonotype itself: This could be a read error, since a much larger clone is one nucleotide away. Because the CDR3 is missing its conserved closing phenylalanine or tryptophan, this is likely a read error. The J gene is TRBJ1-1, the V gene TRBV7-2; perhaps TRBD1 as D (6 bases). This CDR3 is built from 13 residues. Trimming removed 4 bases from V and 11 bases from J, with 17 bases in between. Germline V gene lookup returns CDR1 SGHTA and CDR2 FQGNSA. CDR3 nucleotide sequence: TGTGCCAGCAGCTCCCCCGGGGGGCGAGGTGCTTTCCTT. It translates to CASSSPGGRGAFL.